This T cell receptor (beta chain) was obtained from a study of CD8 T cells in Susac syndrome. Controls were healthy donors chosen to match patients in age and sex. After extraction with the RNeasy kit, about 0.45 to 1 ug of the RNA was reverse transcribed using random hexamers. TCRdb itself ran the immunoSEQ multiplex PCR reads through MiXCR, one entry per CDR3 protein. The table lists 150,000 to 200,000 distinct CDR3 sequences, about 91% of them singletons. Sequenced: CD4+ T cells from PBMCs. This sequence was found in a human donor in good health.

CDR3 region: CASSQAAGRSYNSPLHF. The CDR3, as DNA: TGCGCCAGCAGCCAAGCGGCCGGCAGGAGCTATAATTCACCCCTCCACTTT. The chain has TRBV4-1 and TRBJ1-6; the D is unclear. This CDR3 comprises 17 residues. V shed 1 base and J shed 3 bases, with 13 bases lying between them. Germline CDR1 is MGHRA and CDR2 is YSYEKL.